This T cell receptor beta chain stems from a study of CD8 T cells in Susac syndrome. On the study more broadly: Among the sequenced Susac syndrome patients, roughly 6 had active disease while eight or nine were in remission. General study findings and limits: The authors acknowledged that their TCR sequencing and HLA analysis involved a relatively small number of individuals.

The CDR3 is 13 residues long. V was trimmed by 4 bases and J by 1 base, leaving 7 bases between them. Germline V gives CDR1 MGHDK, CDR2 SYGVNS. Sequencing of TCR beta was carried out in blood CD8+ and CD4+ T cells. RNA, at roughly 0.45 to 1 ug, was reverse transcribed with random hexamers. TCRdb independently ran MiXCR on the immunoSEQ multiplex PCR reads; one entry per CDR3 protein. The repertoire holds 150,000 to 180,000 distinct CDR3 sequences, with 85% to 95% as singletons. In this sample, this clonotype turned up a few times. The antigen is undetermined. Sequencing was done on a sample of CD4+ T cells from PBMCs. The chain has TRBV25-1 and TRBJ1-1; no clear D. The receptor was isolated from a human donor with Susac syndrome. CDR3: CASSVPGNTEAFF. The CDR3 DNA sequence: TGTGCCAGCAGTGTGCCTGGGAACACTGAAGCTTTCTTT.